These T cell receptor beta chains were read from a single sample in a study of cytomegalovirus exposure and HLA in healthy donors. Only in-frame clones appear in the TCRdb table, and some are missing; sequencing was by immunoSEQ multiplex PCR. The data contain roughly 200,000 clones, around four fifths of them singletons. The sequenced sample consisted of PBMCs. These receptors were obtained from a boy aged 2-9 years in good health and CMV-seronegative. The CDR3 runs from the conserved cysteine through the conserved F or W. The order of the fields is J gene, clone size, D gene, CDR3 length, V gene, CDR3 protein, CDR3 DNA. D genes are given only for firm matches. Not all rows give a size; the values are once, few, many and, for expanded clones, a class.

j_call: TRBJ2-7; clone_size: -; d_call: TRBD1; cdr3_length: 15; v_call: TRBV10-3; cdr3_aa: CAISEGTGSSYEQYF; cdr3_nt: TGTGCCATCAGTGAAGGGACAGGAAGCTCCTACGAGCAGTACTTC
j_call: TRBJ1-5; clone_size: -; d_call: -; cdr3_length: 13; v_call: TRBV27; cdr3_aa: CASSPKLNQPQHF; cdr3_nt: TGTGCCAGCAGTCCCAAACTCAATCAGCCCCAGCATTTT
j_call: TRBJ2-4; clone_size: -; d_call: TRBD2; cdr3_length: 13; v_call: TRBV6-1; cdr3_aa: CASRGLAGNIQYF; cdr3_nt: TGTGCCAGCCGTGGACTAGCCGGTAACATTCAGTACTTC
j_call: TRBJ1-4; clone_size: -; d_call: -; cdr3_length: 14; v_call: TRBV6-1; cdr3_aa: CASSEWGGREKLFF; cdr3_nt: TGTGCCAGCAGTGAATGGGGGGGGCGGGAAAAACTGTTTTTT
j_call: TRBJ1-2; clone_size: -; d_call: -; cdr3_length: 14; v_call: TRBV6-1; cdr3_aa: CASTSTGGFYGYTF; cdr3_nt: TGTGCCAGCACCTCGACGGGAGGGTTTTATGGCTACACCTTC
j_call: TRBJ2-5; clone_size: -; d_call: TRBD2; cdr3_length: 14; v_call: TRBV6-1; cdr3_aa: CASEMSGDQETQYF; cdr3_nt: TGTGCCAGCGAAATGAGCGGGGACCAAGAGACCCAGTACTTC
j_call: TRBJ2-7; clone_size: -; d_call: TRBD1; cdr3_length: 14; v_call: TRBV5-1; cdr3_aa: CASSSGTATGEQYF; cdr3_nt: TGCGCCAGCAGCTCCGGGACAGCAACGGGCGAGCAGTACTTC
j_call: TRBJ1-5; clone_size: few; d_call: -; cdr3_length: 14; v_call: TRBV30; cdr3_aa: CAWTTGSGNQPQHF; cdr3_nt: TGTGCCTGGACAACAGGGTCGGGCAATCAGCCCCAGCATTTT
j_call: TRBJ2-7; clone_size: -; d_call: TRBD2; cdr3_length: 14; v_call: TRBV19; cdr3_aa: CASSGASGHYEQYF; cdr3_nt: TGTGCCAGTAGTGGGGCTAGCGGGCACTACGAGCAGTACTTC
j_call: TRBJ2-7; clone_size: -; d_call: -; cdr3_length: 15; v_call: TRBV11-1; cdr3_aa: CASSSQRDISYEQYF; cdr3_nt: TGTGCCAGCAGCTCTCAAAGGGACATCTCCTACGAGCAGTACTTC
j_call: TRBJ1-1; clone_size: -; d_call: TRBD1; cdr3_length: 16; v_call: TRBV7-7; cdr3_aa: CASSCYRGLLNTEAFF; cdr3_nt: TGTGCTAGCAGTTGTTACAGGGGGCTCCTGAACACTGAAGCTTTCTTT
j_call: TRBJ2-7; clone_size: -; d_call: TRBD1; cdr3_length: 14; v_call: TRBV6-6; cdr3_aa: CASSYGTGGYKQYF; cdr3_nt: TGTGCCAGCAGTTACGGGACAGGAGGATACAAGCAGTACTTC
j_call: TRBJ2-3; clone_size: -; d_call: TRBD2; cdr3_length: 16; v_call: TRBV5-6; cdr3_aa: CASSLGLALDTDTQYF; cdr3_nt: TGTGCCAGCAGCTTGGGACTAGCGCTAGACACAGATACGCAGTATTTT
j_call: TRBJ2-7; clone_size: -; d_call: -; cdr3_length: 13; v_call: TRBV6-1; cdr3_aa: CASGRAGPYEQYF; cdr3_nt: TGTGCCAGCGGAAGGGCAGGGCCCTACGAGCAGTACTTC
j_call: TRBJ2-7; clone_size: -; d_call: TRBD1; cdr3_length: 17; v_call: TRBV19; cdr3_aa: CASSIEATGNAAYEQYF; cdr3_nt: TGTGCCAGTAGTATAGAGGCGACAGGGAATGCAGCCTACGAGCAGTACTTC
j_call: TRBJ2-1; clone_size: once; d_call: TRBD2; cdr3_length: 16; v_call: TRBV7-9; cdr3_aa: CASSLESGTSYNEQFF; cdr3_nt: TGTGCCAGCAGCTTAGAGAGCGGGACCTCCTACAATGAGCAGTTCTTC
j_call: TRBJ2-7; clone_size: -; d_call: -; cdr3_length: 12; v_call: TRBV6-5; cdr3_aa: CASGRGAGEQYF; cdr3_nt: TGTGCCAGCGGCCGCGGGGCGGGGGAGCAGTACTTC
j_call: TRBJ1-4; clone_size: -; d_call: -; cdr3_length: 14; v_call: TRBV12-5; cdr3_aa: CASGLGPGDEKLFF; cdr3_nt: TGTGCTAGTGGCCTCGGTCCAGGGGATGAAAAACTGTTTTTT
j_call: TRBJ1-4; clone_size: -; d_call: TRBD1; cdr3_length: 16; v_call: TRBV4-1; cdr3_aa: CASSHPGQGFDEKLFF; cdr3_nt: TGCGCCAGCAGCCACCCGGGACAGGGGTTTGATGAAAAACTGTTTTTT
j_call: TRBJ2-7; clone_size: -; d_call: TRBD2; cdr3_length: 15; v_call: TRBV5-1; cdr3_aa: CASSFLGTSSYEQYF; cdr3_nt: TGCGCCAGCAGCTTCCTCGGGACTAGCTCTTACGAGCAGTACTTC
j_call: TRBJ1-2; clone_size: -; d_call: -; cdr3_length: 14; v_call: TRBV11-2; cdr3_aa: CASSLEAGRRGYTF; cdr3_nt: TGTGCCAGCAGCTTAGAGGCAGGTCGAAGAGGCTACACCTTC
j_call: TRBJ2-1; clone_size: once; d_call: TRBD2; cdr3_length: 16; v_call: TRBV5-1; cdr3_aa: CASSLASGKVGDEQFF; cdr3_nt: TGCGCCAGCAGCTTGGCTAGCGGGAAGGTTGGGGATGAGCAGTTCTTC
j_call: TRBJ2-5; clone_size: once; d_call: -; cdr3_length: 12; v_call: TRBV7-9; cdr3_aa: CASSSVPPKQYF; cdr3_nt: TGTGCCAGCAGCTCAGTTCCCCCAAAGCAGTACTTC
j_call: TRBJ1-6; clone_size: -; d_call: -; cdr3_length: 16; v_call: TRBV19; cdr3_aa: CASSMGGWQGNSPLHF; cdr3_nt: TGTGCCAGTAGTATGGGCGGTTGGCAGGGAAATTCACCCCTCCACTTT
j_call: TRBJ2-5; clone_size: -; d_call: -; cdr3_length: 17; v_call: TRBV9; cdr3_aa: CASSVFPLIGGEETQYF; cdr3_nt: TGTGCCAGCAGCGTATTTCCCCTAATCGGGGGAGAAGAGACCCAGTACTTC
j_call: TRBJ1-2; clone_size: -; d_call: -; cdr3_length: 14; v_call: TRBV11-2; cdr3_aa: CASSLGAGQSGYTF; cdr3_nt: TGTGCCAGCAGCTTAGGAGCAGGGCAGAGTGGCTACACCTTC
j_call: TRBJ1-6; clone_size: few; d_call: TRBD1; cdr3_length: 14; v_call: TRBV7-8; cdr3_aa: CASSLEDRVSPLHF; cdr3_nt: TGTGCCAGCAGCTTAGAGGACAGGGTATCACCCCTCCACTTT
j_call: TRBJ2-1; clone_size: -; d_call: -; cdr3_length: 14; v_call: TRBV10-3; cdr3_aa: CAISESGAYNEQFF; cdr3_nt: TGTGCCATCAGTGAGTCGGGGGCTTACAATGAGCAGTTCTTC
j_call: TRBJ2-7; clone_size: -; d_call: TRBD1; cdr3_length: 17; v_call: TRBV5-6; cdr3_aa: CASSQDRGGIYFYEQYF; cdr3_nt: TGTGCCAGCAGCCAGGACAGGGGAGGAATCTATTTCTACGAGCAGTACTTC
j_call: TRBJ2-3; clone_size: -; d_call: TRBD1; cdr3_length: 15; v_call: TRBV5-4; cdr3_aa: CASSPGQGSTDTQYF; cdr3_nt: TGTGCCAGCAGCCCGGGACAGGGGAGCACAGATACGCAGTATTTT
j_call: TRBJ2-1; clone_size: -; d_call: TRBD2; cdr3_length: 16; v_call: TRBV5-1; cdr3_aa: CASRRRVAGAYNEQFF; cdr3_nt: TGCGCCAGCAGACGGCGGGTAGCGGGAGCATACAATGAGCAGTTCTTC
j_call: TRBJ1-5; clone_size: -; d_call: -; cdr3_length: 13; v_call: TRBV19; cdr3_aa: CASGEAANQPQHF; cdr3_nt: TGTGCCAGTGGCGAGGCCGCTAATCAGCCCCAGCATTTT
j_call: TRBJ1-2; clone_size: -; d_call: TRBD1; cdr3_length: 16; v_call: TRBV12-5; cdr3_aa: CASGLVTGGEVYGYTF; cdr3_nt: TGTGCTAGTGGTTTGGTAACAGGGGGAGAGGTCTATGGCTACACCTTC
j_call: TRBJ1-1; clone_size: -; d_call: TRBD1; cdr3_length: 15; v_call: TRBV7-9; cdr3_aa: CASSADRAENTEAFF; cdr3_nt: TGTGCCAGCAGCGCAGACAGGGCTGAGAACACTGAAGCTTTCTTT
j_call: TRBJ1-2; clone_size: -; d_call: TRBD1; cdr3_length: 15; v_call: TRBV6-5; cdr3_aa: CASSAPDRVTEGYTF; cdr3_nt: TGTGCCAGCAGTGCCCCGGACAGGGTAACGGAAGGCTACACCTTC
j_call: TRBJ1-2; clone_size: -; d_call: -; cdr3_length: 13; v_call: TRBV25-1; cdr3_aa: CASSEFTGYGYTF; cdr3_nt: TGTGCCAGCAGTGAATTCACAGGCTATGGCTACACCTTC
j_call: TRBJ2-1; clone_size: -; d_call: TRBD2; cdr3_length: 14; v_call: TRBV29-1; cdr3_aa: CSVRTSGGGNEQFF; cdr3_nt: TGCAGCGTTAGGACTAGCGGGGGGGGCAATGAGCAGTTCTTC
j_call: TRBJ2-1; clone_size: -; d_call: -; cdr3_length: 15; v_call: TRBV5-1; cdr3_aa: CASSLVWDSNNEQFF; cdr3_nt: TGCGCCAGCAGCTTGGTTTGGGACTCCAACAATGAGCAGTTCTTC
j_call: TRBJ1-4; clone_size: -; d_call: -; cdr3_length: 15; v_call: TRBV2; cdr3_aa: CASSPDIATNEKLFF; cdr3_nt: TGTGCCAGCAGTCCGGACATTGCAACTAATGAAAAACTGTTTTTT
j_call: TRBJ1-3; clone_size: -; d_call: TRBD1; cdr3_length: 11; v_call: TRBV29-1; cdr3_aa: CSVETGNTIYF; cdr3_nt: TGCAGCGTAGAGACAGGGAACACCATATATTTT
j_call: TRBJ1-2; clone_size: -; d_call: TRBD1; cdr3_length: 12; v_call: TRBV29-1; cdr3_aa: CSEFAGTGGYTF; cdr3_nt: TGCAGCGAGTTTGCCGGGACAGGGGGCTACACCTTC
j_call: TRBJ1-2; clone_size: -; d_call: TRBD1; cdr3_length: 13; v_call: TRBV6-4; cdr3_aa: CASRLGTGYGYTF; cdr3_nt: TGTGCCAGCAGACTCGGGACAGGCTATGGCTACACCTTC
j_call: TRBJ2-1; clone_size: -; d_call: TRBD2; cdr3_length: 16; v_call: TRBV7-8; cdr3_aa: CASSRGRLAGDFEQFF; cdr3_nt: TGTGCCAGCAGCCGCGGCCGACTAGCGGGAGATTTTGAGCAGTTCTTC
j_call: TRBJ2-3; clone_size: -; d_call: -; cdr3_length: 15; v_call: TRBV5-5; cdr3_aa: CASSFRTLSTDTQYF; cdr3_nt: TGTGCCAGCAGCTTTCGGACACTTAGCACAGATACGCAGTATTTT
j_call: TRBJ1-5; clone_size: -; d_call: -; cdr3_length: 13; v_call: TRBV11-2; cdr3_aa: CASSLTQSRPQHF; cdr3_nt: TGTGCCAGCAGCTTGACTCAGTCTCGGCCCCAGCATTTT
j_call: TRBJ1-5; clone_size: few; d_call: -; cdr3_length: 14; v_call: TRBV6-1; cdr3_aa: CASNERQPNQPQHF; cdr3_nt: TGTGCCAGCAACGAGCGGCAGCCCAATCAGCCCCAGCATTTT
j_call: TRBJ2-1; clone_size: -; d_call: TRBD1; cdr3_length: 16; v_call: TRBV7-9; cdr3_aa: CASSLSSGQGRNEQFF; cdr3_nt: TGTGCCAGCAGCTTATCGTCGGGACAGGGAAGGAATGAGCAGTTCTTC
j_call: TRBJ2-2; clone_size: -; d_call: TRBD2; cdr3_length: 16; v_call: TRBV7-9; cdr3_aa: CASSSMAGGRTGELFF; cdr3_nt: TGTGCCAGCAGCTCCATGGCGGGGGGCCGAACCGGGGAGCTGTTTTTT